This TCR beta chain was observed in a study of memory CD4+ T cells and cytomegalovirus serostatus. Study at large: Healthy Belgian adult donors included about nine CMV-positive and fewer than 25 CMV-negative people.

Findings and caveats of the study: Suggested: most of the CMV-linked TCR signature lies in CD4+ memory cells. About 40% of the roughly 160 known CMV-associated TCRbeta sequences appeared in CD4+ memory.

The table came from immunoSEQ multiplex PCR; TCRdb's copy has only in-frame clones and leaves some out. The data contain 50,000 to 70,000 clones, around 79% of them seen just once; the ten biggest clones take up around 2.5%. V was clipped by 8 bases and J by 0 bases, with 5 bases between them. Germline V lookup: CDR1 SGHDN, CDR2 FVKESK. CDR3 length: 13 residues. This clone was recorded only once. Its antigen remains unidentified. The sort gate was single viable CD3+CD4+CD8-CD45RO+ cells for memory CD4+ T cells. Donors' CMV status reflects serum IgG against pp150, pp28, p38, p52. The chain combines TRBV14 with TRBJ2-6, with D unresolved. The TCR originated in an adult in good health and CMV-seropositive. Specimen: memory CD4+ T cells from blood. As DNA, the CDR3 is TGTGCCAGCGGCGGCTCTGGGGCCAACGTCCTGACTTTC. Its translation is CASGGSGANVLTF.